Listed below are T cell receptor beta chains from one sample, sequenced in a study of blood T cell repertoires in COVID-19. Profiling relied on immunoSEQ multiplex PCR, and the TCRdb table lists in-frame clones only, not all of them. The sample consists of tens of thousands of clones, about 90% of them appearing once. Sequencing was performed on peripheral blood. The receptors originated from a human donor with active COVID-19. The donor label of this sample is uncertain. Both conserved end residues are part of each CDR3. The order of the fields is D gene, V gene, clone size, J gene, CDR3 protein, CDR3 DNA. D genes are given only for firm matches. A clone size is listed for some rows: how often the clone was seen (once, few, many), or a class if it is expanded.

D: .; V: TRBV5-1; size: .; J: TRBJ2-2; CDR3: CASSVQKEAGELFF; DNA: TGCGCCAGCAGCGTGCAGAAGGAGGCCGGGGAGCTGTTTTTT
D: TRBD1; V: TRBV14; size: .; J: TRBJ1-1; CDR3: CASSFGQGTTEAFF; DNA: TGTGCCAGCAGCTTTGGACAGGGGACCACTGAAGCTTTCTTT
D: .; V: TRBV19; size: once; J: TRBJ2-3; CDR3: CASSPRGMSTDTQYF; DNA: TGTGCCAGTAGTCCCAGGGGAATGAGTACAGATACGCAGTATTTT
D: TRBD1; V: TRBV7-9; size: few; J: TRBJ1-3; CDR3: CAARGTGSGNTIYF; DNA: TGTGCAGCCCGGGGGACAGGATCTGGAAACACCATATATTTT
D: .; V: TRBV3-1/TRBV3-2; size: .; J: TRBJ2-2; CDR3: CASSQDKQGPHTGELFF; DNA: TGTGCCAGCAGCCAAGACAAACAGGGCCCGCACACCGGGGAGCTGTTTTTT
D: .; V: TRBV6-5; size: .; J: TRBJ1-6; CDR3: CASSYRGEDNSPLHF; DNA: TGTGCCAGCAGTTACCGAGGGGAGGACAATTCACCCCTCCACTTT
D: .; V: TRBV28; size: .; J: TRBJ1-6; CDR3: CASIFSTGRSSPLHF; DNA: TGTGCCAGCATCTTCTCCACAGGAAGGAGTTCACCCCTCCACTTT
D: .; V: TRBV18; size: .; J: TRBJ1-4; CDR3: CASSPGASNEKLFF; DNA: TGTGCCAGCTCACCAGGAGCTAGTAATGAAAAACTGTTTTTT
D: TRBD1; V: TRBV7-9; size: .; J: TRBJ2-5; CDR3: CASSRRTGTWETQYF; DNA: TGTGCCAGCAGCAGAAGGACAGGGACGTGGGAGACCCAGTACTTC
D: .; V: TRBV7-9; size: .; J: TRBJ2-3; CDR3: CASSPPSTDTQYF; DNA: TGTGCCAGCAGCCCCCCTAGCACAGATACGCAGTATTTT
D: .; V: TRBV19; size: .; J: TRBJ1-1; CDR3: CASSSDLVGTEAFF; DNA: TGTGCCAGTAGTTCCGACTTGGTTGGCACTGAAGCTTTCTTT
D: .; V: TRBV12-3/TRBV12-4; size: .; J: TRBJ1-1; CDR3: CASKKEENTEAFF; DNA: TGTGCCAGCAAAAAGGAGGAGAACACTGAAGCTTTCTTT
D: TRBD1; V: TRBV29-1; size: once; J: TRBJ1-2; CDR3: CSVHGQGGASYGYTF; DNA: TGCAGCGTTCATGGACAGGGGGGAGCTTCCTATGGCTACACCTTC
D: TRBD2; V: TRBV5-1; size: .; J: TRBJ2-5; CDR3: CASSLLGTRQETQYF; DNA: TGCGCCAGCAGCTTGCTTGGGACTAGACAAGAGACCCAGTACTTC
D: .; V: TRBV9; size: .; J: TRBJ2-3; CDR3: CASIGGVCTDTQYF; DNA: TGTGCCAGCATAGGGGGGGTTTGCACAGATACGCAGTATTTT
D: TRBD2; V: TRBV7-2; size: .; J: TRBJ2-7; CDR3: CASSLELAGGSYEQYF; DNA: TGTGCCAGCAGCTTAGAACTAGCGGGGGGCTCCTACGAGCAGTACTTC
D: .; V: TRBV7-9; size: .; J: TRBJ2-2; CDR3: CASGQRVTGELFF; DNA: TGTGCCAGCGGACAGAGGGTAACCGGGGAGCTGTTTTTT
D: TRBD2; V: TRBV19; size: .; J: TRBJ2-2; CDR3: CASSTLGLASAGELFF; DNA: TGTGCCAGTTCCACCCTCGGACTAGCTAGTGCCGGGGAGCTGTTTTTT
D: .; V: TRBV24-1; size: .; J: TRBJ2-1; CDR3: CATTRSGSNEQFF; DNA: TGTGCCACCACGAGGTCCGGGTCAAATGAGCAGTTCTTC
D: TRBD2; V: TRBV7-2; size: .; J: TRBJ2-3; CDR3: CASSFSGNLRTDTQYF; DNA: TGTGCCAGCAGCTTTAGCGGGAATCTCCGCACAGATACGCAGTATTTT
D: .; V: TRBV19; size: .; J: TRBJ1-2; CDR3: CASSIYLGGRGYTF; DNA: TGTGCCAGTAGTATCTACCTCGGTGGCAGGGGCTACACCTTC
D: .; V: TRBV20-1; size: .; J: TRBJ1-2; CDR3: CSAPTGYGYTF; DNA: TGCAGTGCCCCGACAGGTTATGGCTACACCTTC
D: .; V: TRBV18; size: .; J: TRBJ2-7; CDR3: CASSPGLTPYEQYF; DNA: TGTGCCAGCTCACCTGGCCTCACCCCCTACGAGCAGTACTTC
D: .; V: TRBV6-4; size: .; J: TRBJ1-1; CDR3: CASKGPTAEAFF; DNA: TGTGCCAGCAAGGGGCCGACAGCTGAAGCTTTCTTT
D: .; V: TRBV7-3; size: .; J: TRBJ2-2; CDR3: CASSLTGRGNTGELFF; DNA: TGTGCCAGCAGCTTAACGGGTCGGGGGAACACCGGGGAGCTGTTTTTT
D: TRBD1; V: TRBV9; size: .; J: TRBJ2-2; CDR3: CASSARQGVNTGELFF; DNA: TGTGCCAGCAGCGCAAGACAGGGGGTGAACACCGGGGAGCTGTTTTTT
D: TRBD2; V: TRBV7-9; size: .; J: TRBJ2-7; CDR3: CASVPGLAGGSYEQYF; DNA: TGTGCCAGCGTACCGGGACTAGCGGGGGGCTCCTACGAGCAGTACTTC
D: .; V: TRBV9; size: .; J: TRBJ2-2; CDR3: CASSVESRNTGELFF; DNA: TGTGCCAGCAGCGTAGAGAGTAGAAACACCGGGGAGCTGTTTTTT
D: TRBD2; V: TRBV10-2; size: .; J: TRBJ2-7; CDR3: CASAETSGGPYEQYF; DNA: TGCGCCAGCGCGGAGACTAGCGGGGGGCCCTACGAGCAGTACTTC
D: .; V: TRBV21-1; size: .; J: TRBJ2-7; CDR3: CASSKETAVYEQYF; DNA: TGTGCCAGCAGCAAAGAAACAGCGGTCTACGAGCAGTACTTC
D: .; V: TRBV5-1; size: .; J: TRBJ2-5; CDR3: CASSPGRVSETQYF; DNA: TGCGCCAGCAGCCCCGGCAGGGTGAGTGAGACCCAGTACTTC
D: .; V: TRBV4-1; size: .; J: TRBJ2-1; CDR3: CASSQGGEGNEQFF; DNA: TGCGCCAGCAGCCAAGGGGGGGAAGGCAATGAGCAGTTCTTC
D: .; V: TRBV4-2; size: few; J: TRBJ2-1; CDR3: CASSQGDRGYEQFF; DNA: TGTGCCAGCAGCCAAGGGGATAGGGGATATGAGCAGTTCTTC
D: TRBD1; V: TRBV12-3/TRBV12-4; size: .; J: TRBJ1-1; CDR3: CASKWTGNTEAFF; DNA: TGTGCCAGTAAATGGACAGGGAACACTGAAGCTTTCTTT
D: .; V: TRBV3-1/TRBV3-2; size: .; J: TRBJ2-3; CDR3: CASSVTNPFVIQDTQYF; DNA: TGTGCCAGCAGCGTTACCAATCCCTTTGTCATACAAGATACGCAGTATTTT
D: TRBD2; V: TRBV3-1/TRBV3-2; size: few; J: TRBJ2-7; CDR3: CASRPSGSYEQYF; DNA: TGTGCCAGCAGGCCTAGCGGTTCCTACGAGCAGTACTTC
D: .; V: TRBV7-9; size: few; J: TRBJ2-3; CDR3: CASSPPFRYGDTQYF; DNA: TGTGCCAGCAGCCCCCCCTTTAGGTACGGGGATACGCAGTATTTT
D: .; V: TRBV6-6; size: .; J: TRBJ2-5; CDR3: CASRQRQVRNQETQYF; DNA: TGTGCCAGCAGACAAAGACAGGTCAGAAATCAAGAGACCCAGTACTTC
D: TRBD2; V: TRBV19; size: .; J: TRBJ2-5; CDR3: CATEGGKTQYF; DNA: TGTGCCACAGAGGGAGGGAAGACCCAGTACTTC
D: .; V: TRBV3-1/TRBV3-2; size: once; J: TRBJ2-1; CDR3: CASSPRTLSYNEQFF; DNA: TGTGCCAGCAGCCCGCGGACACTCTCCTACAATGAGCAGTTCTTC